Included here is one T cell receptor beta chain sequence, with context. The sample comes from a study of blood T cell repertoires in COVID-19. Per the germline V gene, CDR1 is MNHEY and CDR2 is SMNVEV (reference sequence). The CDR3 length is 14 residues. V gave up 5 bases and J gave up 9 bases; unmatched junction bases: 13. Original analysis: Estimates of nucleated cell counts were drawn from the amplification of reference gene primers. The data were produced by immunoSEQ multiplex PCR, yet TCRdb's version contains in-frame clones alone and is incomplete. V and J calls and clone size are given by that table; D and trimming were obtained from the DNA. The sample consists of roughly 250,000 clones, less than 85% of them appearing once.

The chain joins TRBV27 to TRBJ2-7; 7 bases agree with TRBD2. The sequence was obtained from a woman aged 80 or over with active or convalescent COVID-19. Sequencing used peripheral blood. As DNA, the CDR3 is TGTGCCAGCAGTCTGTGGGGGGGGGAAATGGTGCAGTACTTC. Residues: CASSLWGGEMVQYF.